Below are 13 T cell receptor beta chains sequenced from a single sample in a study of shared clonotypes between healthy human individuals. Some clones are missing from TCRdb's copy, which holds only in-frame ones; the method was immunoSEQ multiplex PCR. The sample contains 2.3 million or so clones, 85% to 95% of which appear only once. Sequencing used naive CD4+ T cells from PBMCs. Subset given: CD45RA+ positively selected. These receptors originate from a man between 18 and 29 years old in good health. Some clones in this sample may be carry-over from other donors' samples.

The gene calls are TRBV5-1 and TRBJ2-3; D gene uncertain. The CDR3 covers 16 residues. Germline-derived CDR1 and CDR2 are SGHRS and YFSETQ. The ends were cut back, 4 bases at V and 2 bases at J, with 17 bases in the middle. The CDR3 nucleotides read TGCGCCAGCAGCCCCAACACTGGTTCGACCACAGATACGCAGTATTTT. It codes for CASSPNTGSTTDTQYF.

This clone was seen once. The gene calls are TRBV6-5 and TRBJ2-6, with D perhaps TRBD1 (5 bases). Per the germline V gene, CDR1 is MNHEY and CDR2 is SVGAGI. This CDR3 region has 14 residues. Trimming shortened V by 6 bases and J by 0 bases, and 6 bases separated the two germline ends. CDR3: CASRGASGANVLTF. CDR3 sequence (DNA): TGTGCCAGCAGAGGGGCCTCTGGGGCCAACGTCCTGACTTTC.

The chain combines TRBV6-6 with TRBJ2-1; 7 nucleotides align to TRBD1. The CDR3 covers 12 residues. The junction had 5 bases not matched to a gene; V was cut back by 5 bases and J by 10 bases. Germline CDR1 is MNHNY and CDR2 is SVGAGI (reference sequence). In DNA, the CDR3 is TGTGCCAGCAGTCCAGGGGGTAGGGAGCAGTTCTTC. This gives the protein CASSPGGREQFF.

The rearrangement joins TRBV28 to TRBJ2-3; perhaps TRBD2 as D (6 bases). CDR3 length: 16 amino acids. V lost 6 bases and J lost 4, with 20 bases in between. The germline V gene has CDR1 MDHEN and CDR2 SYDVKM. The CDR3 bases are TGTGCCAGCAGCCCACACCTCGCGGGGACTGCAGATACGCAGTATTTT. Translation gives CASSPHLAGTADTQYF.

The CDR3 sequence is CATSRGIPGNEKLFF. The CDR3 bases are TGTGCCACCAGCAGAGGAATTCCGGGGAATGAAAAACTGTTTTTT. The genes are TRBV15 and TRBJ1-4; the D is unclear. Germline values: CDR1 LNHNV, CDR2 YYDKDF (reference sequence). Trimming cost V 1 base and J 5 bases, with 11 bases left between them. The CDR3 loop spans 15 amino acids.

This chain connects TRBV5-1 to TRBJ2-3; D possibly corresponds to TRBD1 (7 bases). The CDR3 length is 14 residues. The germline CDR1 and CDR2 sequences are SGHRS and YFSETQ. Trimming shortened V by 3 bases and J by 2 bases, and 10 bases separated the two germline ends. This chain's CDR3 is CASSSGGHTDTQYF. The CDR3 nucleotides read TGCGCCAGCAGCTCAGGGGGGCACACAGATACGCAGTATTTT.

The table lists this clone with a count of one. This chain joins TRBV5-4 and TRBJ2-5; weak D call: TRBD1 (6 bases). CDR3 length: 13 residues. V lost 3 bases, J lost 3 bases, and 9 bases lay in between. Per germline, CDR1 SGHNT and CDR2 YYREEE (reference sequence). CDR3 loop: CASSSQGKETQYF. The CDR3, as DNA: TGTGCCAGCAGCTCCCAGGGGAAAGAGACCCAGTACTTC.

V and J are TRBV7-2 and TRBJ2-3; maybe TRBD1 (6 bases). This CDR3 comprises 13 residues. Germline V gene sequence: CDR1 SGHTA, CDR2 FQGNSA. Deletions cut 8 bases from V and 1 base from J, with 10 bases between. The CDR3 spells CASSGAGTDTQYF. The CDR3 DNA reads TGTGCCAGCTCAGGGGCAGGCACAGATACGCAGTATTTT.

The chain joins TRBV11-2 to TRBJ1-1; weak D call: TRBD1 (6 bases). V gave up 4 bases and J gave up 5 bases, with 17 bases separating them. The CDR3 length is 15 residues. Germline V CDR1 and CDR2: SGHAT, FQNNGV. In nucleotides, the CDR3 is TGTGCCAGCAGCTGGACGACAGGTCAAAGGACTGAAGCTTTCTTT. This encodes CASSWTTGQRTEAFF.

Only a few counts were recorded for this clone. The genes are TRBV18 and TRBJ1-1; the D gene is possibly TRBD1 (5 bases). The germline CDR1 and CDR2 sequences are KGHSH and LQKENI. The CDR3 is 14 residues long. Trimming removed 8 bases at V and 6 bases at J, with 19 bases between. CDR3 region: CASLFGRGSSEAFF. CDR3 coding DNA: TGTGCCAGCCTTTTCGGGAGGGGAAGCTCTGAAGCTTTCTTT.

As for this clone: The same CDR3 is also encoded by other DNA sequences in this sample. The chain couples TRBV5-1 to TRBJ2-5; 10 bases are a match to TRBD2. J was trimmed by 3 bases and V by 0 bases; bases with no gene match: 2. The CDR3 has 15 residues. Germline CDR1 and CDR2: SGHRS and YFSETQ. CDR3 region: CASSLAGTSEETQYF. The CDR3 DNA reads TGCGCCAGCAGCTTGGCTGGGACTAGCGAAGAGACCCAGTACTTC.

The chain uses TRBV5-6 and TRBJ2-5; a weak D match, TRBD2 (6 bases). V was trimmed by 4 bases and J by 5 bases, leaving 15 bases between them. From germline, CDR1 is SGHDT and CDR2 YYEEEE. This CDR3 spans 14 amino acids. CDR3 protein: CASSARGTWETQYF. DNA of the CDR3: TGTGCCAGCAGCGCGCGCGGGACTTGGGAGACCCAGTACTTC.

The chain uses TRBV6-1 and TRBJ1-5, with D hard to call. Trimming cost V 1 base and J 6 bases, with 16 bases left between them. Germline CDR1 and CDR2: MNHNS and SASEGT. CDR3 length equals 16 residues. The CDR3 reads CASSEVSDPRGQPQHF. The CDR3 DNA sequence: TGTGCCAGCAGTGAAGTGTCCGACCCCCGGGGTCAGCCCCAGCATTTT.